This T cell receptor beta chain was recorded in a study of CD8+CD57+ T cells in acquired aplastic anemia. On the study more broadly: Mean yield of DNA from sorted CD4+ and CD8+ cells was 3.2 ug.

The study profiled TCR beta VDJ and CDR3 using genomic DNA as template. TCRdb fed the reads into MiXCR, producing one record per CDR3 protein. Among under 350,000 distinct CDR3 sequences listed, roughly 61% were seen once. It was patients with CD8+CD57+ cell expansion by flow cytometry who were chosen for sequencing. All patients had severe acquired aplastic anemia. Untreated patients provided the blood samples, with no therapy given before sampling. This clonotype was seen at least ten times. Antigen unknown. CDR3 size: 14 residues. J gave up 3 bases and V 9 bases, and 7 bases lay outside the gene matches. Germline CDR1 SGHTA, CDR2 FQGTGA. Points from the study as a whole: In common between the patients and the controls were nearly 30 CD8+ CDR3 sequences.

The source is a human donor with aplastic anemia. This chain connects TRBV7-3 to TRBJ2-2; 7 bases are a match to TRBD1. Sequenced input: sorted CD4+, CD8+, or CD8+CD57+ T cells (not recorded which) from PBMCs. The CDR3 here is CASRQGRHTGELFF. The CDR3 nucleotides read TGTGCCAGTCGACAGGGTAGGCACACCGGGGAGCTGTTTTTT.